This entry is about one TCR beta chain. What it binds is not known. Repertoires were generated with immunoSEQ multiplex PCR, while TCRdb's copy carries only in-frame clones and drops some. This table has about 97,000 clones, approximately 90% appearing once. This record belongs to a study of T cell responses to AZD1222 COVID-19 vaccine. Trimming left V 6 bases short and J 0 bases short, with 14 bases between. Germline-derived CDR1 and CDR2 are MDHEN and SYDVKM. The length of the CDR3 is 15 residues. Study-level points and caveats: Among AZD1222 vaccinees, only six were seropositive at baseline. Targets within unmutated variant regions were reportedly found for nearly half of spike-specific TCRs. Clonal diversity was possibly underestimated; the donors were predominantly white British and more often female.

Sequences were derived from peripheral blood, sampled on day 0 of AZD1222 vaccination. The receptor was derived from an adult in good health. The chain joins TRBV28 to TRBJ1-1, with D perhaps TRBD1 (5 bases). The chain's CDR3 is CASRRTRPMNTEAFF. CDR3 bases: TGTGCCAGCAGAAGGACAAGGCCCATGAACACTGAAGCTTTCTTT.